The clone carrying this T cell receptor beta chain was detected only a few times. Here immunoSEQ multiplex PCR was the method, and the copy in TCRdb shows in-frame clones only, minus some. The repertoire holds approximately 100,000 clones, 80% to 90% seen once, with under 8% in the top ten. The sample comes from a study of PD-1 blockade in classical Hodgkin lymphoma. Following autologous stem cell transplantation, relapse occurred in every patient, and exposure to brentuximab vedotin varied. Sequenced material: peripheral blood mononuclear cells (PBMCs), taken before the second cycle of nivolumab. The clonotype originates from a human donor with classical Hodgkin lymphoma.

CDR3 residues: CASSDGSLRQPQHF. The CDR3 region has the DNA TGTGCCAGCAGTGATGGCAGTCTCAGGCAGCCCCAGCATTTT. The chain uses TRBV6-1 and TRBJ1-5, with D unresolved. The V end lost 3 bases, the J end lost 7 bases, and 13 bases lay between the germline ends. The CDR3 loop spans 14 amino acids. Germline CDR1 and CDR2: MNHNS and SASEGT.